In this sample, the clone carrying this TCR beta chain turned up a few times. The data originate from a study of blood T cell repertoires in COVID-19. TCRdb's table, derived via immunoSEQ multiplex PCR, lists solely in-frame clones and lacks some. Here the sample spans 250,000 to 300,000 clones, around 86% being singletons. Germline V lookup: CDR1 ENHRY, CDR2 SYGVKD. The CDR3 has 14 amino acids. The trim removed 4 bases at V and 7 bases at J, leaving 8 bases unmatched. V gene TRBV10-3 combines with J gene TRBJ1-2; 8 nucleotides match TRBD1. This clonotype was sampled from a woman aged 25 to 45 with active or convalescent COVID-19. Sequenced sample: peripheral blood. CDR3 DNA: TGTGCCATCAGTGGAGTCCAGGGGGCAGGTGGCTACACCTTC. It translates to CAISGVQGAGGYTF.